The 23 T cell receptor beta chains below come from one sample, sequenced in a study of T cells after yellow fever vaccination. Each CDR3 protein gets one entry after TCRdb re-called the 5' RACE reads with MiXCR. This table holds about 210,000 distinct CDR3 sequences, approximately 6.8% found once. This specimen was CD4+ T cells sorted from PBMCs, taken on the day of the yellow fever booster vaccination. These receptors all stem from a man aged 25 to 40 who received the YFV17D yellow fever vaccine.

CDR3 in DNA: TGCGCCAGCAGCCGGCAGGGACAGATTACAGATACGCAGTATTTT. Amino acids: CASSRQGQITDTQYF. V is TRBV5-1 and J is TRBJ2-3; 7 bases match TRBD1. Trimming removed 4 bases from V and 3 bases from J; junction bases left unmatched: 8. This CDR3 is 15 amino acids long. Germline CDR1 SGHRS, CDR2 YFSETQ.

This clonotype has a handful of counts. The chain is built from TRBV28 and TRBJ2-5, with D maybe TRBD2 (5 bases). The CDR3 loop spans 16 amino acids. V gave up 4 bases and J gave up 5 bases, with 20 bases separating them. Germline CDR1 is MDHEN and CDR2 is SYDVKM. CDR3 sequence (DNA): TGTGCCAGCAGTTCTCCTACGGGCCCAAGGGAGGAGACCCAGTACTTC. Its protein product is CASSSPTGPREETQYF.

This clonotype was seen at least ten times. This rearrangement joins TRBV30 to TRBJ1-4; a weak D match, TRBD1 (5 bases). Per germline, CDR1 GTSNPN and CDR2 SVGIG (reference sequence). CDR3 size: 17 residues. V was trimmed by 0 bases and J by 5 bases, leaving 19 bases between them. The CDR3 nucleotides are TGTGCCTGGAGTGTTGCTAGTCAGGGCCTCTACAATGAAAAACTGTTTTTT. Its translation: CAWSVASQGLYNEKLFF. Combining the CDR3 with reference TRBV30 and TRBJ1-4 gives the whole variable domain SQTIHQWPATLVQPVGSPLSLECTVEGTSNPNLYWYRQAAGRGLQLLFYSVGIGQISSEVPQNLSASRPQDRQFILSSKKLLLSDSGFYLCAWSVASQGLYNEKLFFGSGTQLSVL.

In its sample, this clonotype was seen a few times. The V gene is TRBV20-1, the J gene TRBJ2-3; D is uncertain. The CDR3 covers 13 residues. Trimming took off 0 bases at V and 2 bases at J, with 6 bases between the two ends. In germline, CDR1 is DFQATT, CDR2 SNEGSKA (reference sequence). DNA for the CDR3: TGCAGTGCTAGAGAAAGTGTCACAGATACGCAGTATTTT. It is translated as CSARESVTDTQYF.

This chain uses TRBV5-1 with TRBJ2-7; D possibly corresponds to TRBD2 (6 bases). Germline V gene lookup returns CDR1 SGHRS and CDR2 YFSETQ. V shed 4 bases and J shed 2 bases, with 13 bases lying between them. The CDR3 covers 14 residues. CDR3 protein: CASSSQGGAYEQYF. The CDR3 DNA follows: TGCGCCAGCAGCAGCCAGGGCGGGGCCTACGAGCAGTACTTC. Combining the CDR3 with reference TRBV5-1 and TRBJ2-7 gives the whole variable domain KAGVTQTPRYLIKTRGQQVTLSCSPISGHRSVSWYQQTPGQGLQFLFEYFSETQRNKGNFPGRFSGRQFSNSRSEMNVSTLELGDSALYLCASSSQGGAYEQYFGPGTRLTVT.

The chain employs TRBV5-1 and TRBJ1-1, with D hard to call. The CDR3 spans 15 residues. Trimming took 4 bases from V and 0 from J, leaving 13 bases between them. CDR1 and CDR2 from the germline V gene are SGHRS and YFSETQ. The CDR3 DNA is TGCGCCAGCAGCCCTACCATGGGCGTGAACACTGAAGCTTTCTTT. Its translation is CASSPTMGVNTEAFF.

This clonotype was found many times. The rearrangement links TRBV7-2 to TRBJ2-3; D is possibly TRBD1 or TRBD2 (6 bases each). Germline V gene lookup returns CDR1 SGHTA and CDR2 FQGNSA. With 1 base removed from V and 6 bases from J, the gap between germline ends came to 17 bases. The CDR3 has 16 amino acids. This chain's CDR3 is CASSLDRSRGGDTQYF. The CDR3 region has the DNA TGTGCCAGCAGCTTAGATAGGTCTAGAGGGGGGGATACGCAGTATTTT.

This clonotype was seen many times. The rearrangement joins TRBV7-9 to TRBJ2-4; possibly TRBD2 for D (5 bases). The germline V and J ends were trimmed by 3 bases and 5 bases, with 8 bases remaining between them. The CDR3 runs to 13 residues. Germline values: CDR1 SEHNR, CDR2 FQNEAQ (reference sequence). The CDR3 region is CASSLGSQNIQYF. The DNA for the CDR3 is TGTGCCAGCAGCTTGGGGAGTCAAAACATTCAGTACTTC.

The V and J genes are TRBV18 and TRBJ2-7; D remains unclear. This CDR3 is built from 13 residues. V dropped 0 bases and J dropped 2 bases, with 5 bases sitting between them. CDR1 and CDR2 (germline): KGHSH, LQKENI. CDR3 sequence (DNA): TGTGCCAGCTCACCACCGCATGCCTACGAGCAGTACTTC. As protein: CASSPPHAYEQYF.

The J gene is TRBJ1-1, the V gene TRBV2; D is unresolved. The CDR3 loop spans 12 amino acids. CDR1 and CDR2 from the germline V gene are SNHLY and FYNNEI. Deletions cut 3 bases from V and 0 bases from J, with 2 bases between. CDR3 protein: CASSDVNTEAFF. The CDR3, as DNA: TGTGCCAGCAGTGACGTGAACACTGAAGCTTTCTTT. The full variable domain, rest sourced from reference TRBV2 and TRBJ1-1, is EPEVTQTPSHQVTQMGQEVILRCVPISNHLYFYWYRQILGQKVEFLVSFYNNEISEKSEIFDDQFSVERPDGSNFTLKIRSTKLEDSAMYFCASSDVNTEAFFGQGTRLTVV.

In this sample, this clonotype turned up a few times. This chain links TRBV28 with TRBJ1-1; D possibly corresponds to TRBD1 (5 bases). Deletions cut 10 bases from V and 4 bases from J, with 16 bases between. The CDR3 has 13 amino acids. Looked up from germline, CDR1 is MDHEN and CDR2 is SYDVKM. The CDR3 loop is CATLPTGSTEAFF. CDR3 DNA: TGTGCCACCTTACCTACAGGATCCACTGAAGCTTTCTTT.

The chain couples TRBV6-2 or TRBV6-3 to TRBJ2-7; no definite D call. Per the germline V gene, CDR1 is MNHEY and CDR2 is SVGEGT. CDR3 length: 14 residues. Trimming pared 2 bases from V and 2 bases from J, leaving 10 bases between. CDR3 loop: CASSYRAGTYEQYF. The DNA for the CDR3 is TGTGCCAGCAGTTACCGTGCAGGAACCTACGAGCAGTACTTC.

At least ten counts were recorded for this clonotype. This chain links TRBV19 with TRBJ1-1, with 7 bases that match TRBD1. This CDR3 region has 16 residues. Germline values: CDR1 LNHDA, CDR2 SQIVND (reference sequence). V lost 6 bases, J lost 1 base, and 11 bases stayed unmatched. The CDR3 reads CASRHETGTPNTEAFF. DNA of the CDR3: TGTGCCAGTAGGCACGAGACAGGGACTCCGAACACTGAAGCTTTCTTT. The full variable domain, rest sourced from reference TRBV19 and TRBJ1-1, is DGGITQSPKYLFRKEGQNVTLSCEQNLNHDAMYWYRQDPGQGLRLIYYSQIVNDFQKGDIAEGYSVSREKKESFPLTVTSAQKNPTAFYLCASRHETGTPNTEAFFGQGTRLTVV.

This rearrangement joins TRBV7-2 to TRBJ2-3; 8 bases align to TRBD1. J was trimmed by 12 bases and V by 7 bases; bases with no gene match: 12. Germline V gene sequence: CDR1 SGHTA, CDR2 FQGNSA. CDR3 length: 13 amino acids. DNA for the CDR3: TGTGCCAGCAAATCAGGGGGCTACTCTCCCCAGTATTTT. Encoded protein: CASKSGGYSPQYF.

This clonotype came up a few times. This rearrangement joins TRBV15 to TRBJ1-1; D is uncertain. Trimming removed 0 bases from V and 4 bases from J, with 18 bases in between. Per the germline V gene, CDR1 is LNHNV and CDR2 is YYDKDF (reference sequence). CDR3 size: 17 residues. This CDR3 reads CATSRDVQLVMGTEAFF. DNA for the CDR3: TGTGCCACCAGCAGAGATGTGCAGCTTGTGATGGGCACTGAAGCTTTCTTT. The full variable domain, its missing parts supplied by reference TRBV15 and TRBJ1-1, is DAMVIQNPRYQVTQFGKPVTLSCSQTLNHNVMYWYQQKSSQAPKLLFHYYDKDFNNEADTPDNFQSRRPNTSFCFLDIRSPGLGDTAMYLCATSRDVQLVMGTEAFFGQGTRLTVV.

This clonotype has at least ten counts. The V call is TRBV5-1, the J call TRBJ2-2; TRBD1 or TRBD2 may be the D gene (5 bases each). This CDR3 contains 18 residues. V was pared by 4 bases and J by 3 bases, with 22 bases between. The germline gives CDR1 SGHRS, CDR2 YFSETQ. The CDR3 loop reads CASSRNTQWGSYTGELFF. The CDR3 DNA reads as TGCGCCAGCAGCCGAAATACGCAATGGGGGTCGTACACCGGGGAGCTGTTTTTT.

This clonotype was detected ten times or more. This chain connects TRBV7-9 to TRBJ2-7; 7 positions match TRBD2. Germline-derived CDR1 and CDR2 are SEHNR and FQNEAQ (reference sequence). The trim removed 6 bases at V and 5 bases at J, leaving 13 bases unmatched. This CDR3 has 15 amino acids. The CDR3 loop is CASSRPGAGRDEQYF. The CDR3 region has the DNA TGTGCCAGCAGTCGTCCTGGGGCAGGGAGGGACGAGCAGTACTTC.

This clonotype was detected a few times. The CDR3 spells CATSRAQRVSTDTQYF. The CDR3 DNA follows: TGTGCCACCAGCAGAGCACAGCGGGTTAGCACAGATACGCAGTATTTT. V is TRBV15 and J is TRBJ2-3; maybe TRBD2 (6 bases). Germline assignment: CDR1 LNHNV and CDR2 YYDKDF (reference sequence). CDR3 size: 16 residues. V was clipped by 1 base and J by 0 bases, with 11 bases between them.

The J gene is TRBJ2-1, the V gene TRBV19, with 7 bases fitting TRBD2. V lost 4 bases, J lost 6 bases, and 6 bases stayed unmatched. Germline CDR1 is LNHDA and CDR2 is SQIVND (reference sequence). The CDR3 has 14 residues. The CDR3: CASSKGSGVNEQFF. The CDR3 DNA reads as TGTGCCAGTAGTAAGGGGAGCGGGGTCAATGAGCAGTTCTTC.

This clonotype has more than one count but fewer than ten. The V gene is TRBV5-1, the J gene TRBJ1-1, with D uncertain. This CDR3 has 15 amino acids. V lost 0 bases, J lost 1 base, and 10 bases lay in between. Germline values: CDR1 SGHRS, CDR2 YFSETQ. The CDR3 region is CASSLEGSWNTEAFF. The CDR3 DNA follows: TGCGCCAGCAGCTTGGAGGGTAGCTGGAACACTGAAGCTTTCTTT.

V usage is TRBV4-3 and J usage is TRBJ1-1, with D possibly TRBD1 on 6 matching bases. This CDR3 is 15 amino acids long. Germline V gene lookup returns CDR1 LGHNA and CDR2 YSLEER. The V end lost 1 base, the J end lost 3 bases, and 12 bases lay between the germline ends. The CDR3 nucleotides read TGCGCCAGCAGCCAAGGGACAGTGCGGGACACTGAAGCTTTCTTT. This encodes CASSQGTVRDTEAFF.

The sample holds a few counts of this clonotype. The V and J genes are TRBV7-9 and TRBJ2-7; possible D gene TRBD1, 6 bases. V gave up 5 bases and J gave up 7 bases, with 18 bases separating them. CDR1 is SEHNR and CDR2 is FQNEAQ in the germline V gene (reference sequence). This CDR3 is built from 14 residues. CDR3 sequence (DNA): TGTGCCAGCAGCCCAGATCTGGGGGCTGGGGAGCAGTACTTC. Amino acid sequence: CASSPDLGAGEQYF.

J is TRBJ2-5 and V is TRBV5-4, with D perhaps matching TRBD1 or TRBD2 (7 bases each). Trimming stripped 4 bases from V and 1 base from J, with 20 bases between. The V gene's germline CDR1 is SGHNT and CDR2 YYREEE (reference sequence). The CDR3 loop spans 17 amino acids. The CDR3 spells CASSPGLREGAQETQYF. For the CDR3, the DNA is TGTGCCAGCAGCCCTGGACTAAGGGAGGGGGCCCAAGAGACCCAGTACTTC.